One and the same sample provided the 31 T cell receptor beta chains below, sequenced in a study of blood T cell repertoires in COVID-19 (dated by TCRdb to 2018 to 2021). Library prep was done by the immunoSEQ multiplex PCR assay. TCRdb obtained this table from immuneACCESS and retained in-frame rearrangements with V and J assigned. These tables miss some clones; where compared with another copy, unresolved V genes account for less than half of the shortfall, and the remainder is unexplained. This sample comprises around 450,000 clones, about nine tenths of them detected only once. Jointly, the top ten make up 0.7% of the sample. The specimen sequenced was PBMCs or T cells enriched from blood (not recorded which). The receptors derive from a woman in her late teens or twenties who had recovered from COVID-19.

J is TRBJ1-3 and V is TRBV19; no firm D call. The CDR3 loop spans 14 amino acids. Deletions cut 4 bases from V and 0 bases from J, with 7 bases between. The germline V gene encodes CDR1 LNHDA and CDR2 SQIVND (reference sequence). The CDR3 reads CASSTGSSGNTIYF. CDR3 bases: TGTGCCAGTAGTACGGGGAGCTCTGGAAACACCATATATTTT.

The gene calls are TRBV4-1 and TRBJ2-3; TRBD2 matches 7 bases. The CDR3 spans 16 residues. Looked up from germline, CDR1 is MGHRA and CDR2 is YSYEKL. V dropped 1 base and J dropped 1; count of bases not matched to a gene: 5. The CDR3 DNA sequence: TGCGCCAGCAGCCAAGGGGAGGGATGGGGCACAGATACGCAGTATTTT. Amino acids: CASSQGEGWGTDTQYF.

The chain uses TRBV2 and TRBJ2-3; 9 bases map to TRBD2. V shed 8 bases, J shed 3 bases, and the junction held 12 bases outside the gene matches. Germline V gene lookup returns CDR1 SNHLY and CDR2 FYNNEI. The CDR3 is 16 amino acids. The CDR3 DNA follows: TGTGCCAGCCCTTCGGGTAGCGGGGGTCGAACAGATACGCAGTATTTT. Translating it yields CASPSGSGGRTDTQYF. Based on the CDR3 plus reference TRBV2 and TRBJ2-3, the full variable domain is EPEVTQTPSHQVTQMGQEVILRCVPISNHLYFYWYRQILGQKVEFLVSFYNNEISEKSEIFDDQFSVERPDGSNFTLKIRSTKLEDSAMYFCASPSGSGGRTDTQYFGPGTRLTVL.

This chain connects TRBV15 to TRBJ2-4, with 7 bases matching TRBD1. V shed 5 bases, J shed 11 bases, and the junction held 12 bases outside the gene matches. Germline-derived CDR1 and CDR2 are LNHNV and YYDKDF (reference sequence). The CDR3 runs 14 residues. The CDR3 DNA is TGTGCCACCAGCTCCCGATACCACAGGGGCCTTCAGTACTTC. Its translation is CATSSRYHRGLQYF.

The V call is TRBV7-9, the J call TRBJ2-7; TRBD2 matches 9 bases. The V gene's germline CDR1 is SEHNR and CDR2 FQNEAQ (reference sequence). This CDR3 is built from 16 residues. The ends lost 5 bases at V and 2 bases at J; junction bases unmatched: 10. This CDR3 is CASSPRGASGAYEQYF. DNA of the CDR3: TGTGCCAGCAGCCCCCGAGGCGCTAGCGGGGCCTACGAGCAGTACTTC.

The chain recombines TRBV5-5 with TRBJ2-3, with D possibly TRBD1 on 6 matching bases. The CDR3 runs to 15 residues. V lost 3 bases and J lost 2, with 13 bases in between. CDR1 SGHKS and CDR2 YYEKEE come from the germline V gene (reference sequence). As DNA, the CDR3 is TGTGCCAGCAGCTCAAAGGACAGACACACAGATACGCAGTATTTT. It codes for CASSSKDRHTDTQYF. The full variable domain, with the rest looked up from reference TRBV5-5 and TRBJ2-3, is DAGVTQSPTHLIKTRGQQVTLRCSPISGHKSVSWYQQVLGQGPQFIFQYYEKEERGRGNFPDRFSARQFPNYSSELNVNALLLGDSALYLCASSSKDRHTDTQYFGPGTRLTVL.

The rearrangement uses TRBV12-3 or TRBV12-4 and TRBJ1-1; D call uncertain. The CDR3 is 12 residues long. The germline V and J ends were trimmed by 7 bases and 2 bases, with 8 bases remaining between them. The CDR3 nucleotides read TGTGCCAGCACTACCTTAAACACTGAAGCTTTCTTT. Translating it yields CASTTLNTEAFF.

V usage is TRBV27 and J usage is TRBJ2-7, with a possible D match to TRBD2 (6 bases). CDR1 is MNHEY, CDR2 SMNVEV, per germline (reference sequence). With 6 bases removed from V and 3 bases from J, the gap between germline ends came to 18 bases. The CDR3 runs 15 residues. CDR3 coding DNA: TGTGCCAGCAGGAACCCGGGGGAGCGTATCTACGAGCAGTACTTC. Translated, it gives CASRNPGERIYEQYF.

The V and J genes are TRBV5-1 and TRBJ1-6; D uncertain. Deletions cut 3 bases from V and 8 bases from J, with 12 bases between. CDR1 SGHRS and CDR2 YFSETQ come from the germline V gene. This CDR3 has 14 amino acids. CDR3 nucleotide sequence: TGCGCCAGCAGCTCCATTGACCTAGATTCACCCCTCCACTTT. Translation: CASSSIDLDSPLHF.

The chain couples TRBV11-2 to TRBJ2-3, with unresolved D. The V gene lost 3 bases and the J gene lost 2 bases, with 15 bases spanning the gap. The CDR3 length is 16 residues. CDR1 and CDR2 (germline): SGHAT, FQNNGV. CDR3 residues: CASSFRGTGFTDTQYF. The CDR3 coding sequence is TGTGCCAGCAGCTTCCGTGGCACGGGTTTCACAGATACGCAGTATTTT.

The chain is built from TRBV2 and TRBJ1-1; TRBD1 aligns across 8 bases. The CDR3 totals 13 residues. Germline assignment: CDR1 SNHLY and CDR2 FYNNEI. V was clipped by 5 bases and J by 3 bases; unmatched bases: 2. The CDR3 sequence is CASSSQGDTEAFF. DNA of the CDR3: TGTGCCAGCAGTTCACAGGGGGACACTGAAGCTTTCTTT.

This clone was picked up a small number of times. The rearrangement joins TRBV5-1 to TRBJ1-1, with 7 positions matching TRBD1. Germline CDR1 is SGHRS and CDR2 is YFSETQ. The CDR3 spans 16 residues. The V gene end was trimmed by 1 base and the J gene end by 1 base; junction bases not matched to a gene: 7. The CDR3 loop reads CASSLRDSPRNTEAFF. The CDR3 DNA sequence: TGCGCCAGCAGCTTGCGGGACAGTCCGAGGAACACTGAAGCTTTCTTT.

V usage is TRBV6-5 and J usage is TRBJ1-5, with a weak D call TRBD1 (5 bases). Germline-derived CDR1 and CDR2 are MNHEY and SVGAGI. The V end was cut by 4 bases, the J end by 6 bases, with 16 bases between. The CDR3 is made up of 15 amino acids. The CDR3 sequence is CASSSKSGVGQPQHF. In DNA form, the CDR3 reads TGTGCCAGCAGTTCAAAGTCGGGGGTTGGTCAGCCCCAGCATTTT.

This clone was found a few times. The chain combines TRBV6-5 with TRBJ2-5, with 7 bases aligning to TRBD2. The J segment lost 2 bases and the V segment lost 6 bases, leaving 6 bases of the junction unmatched. Germline CDR1 MNHEY, CDR2 SVGAGI. This CDR3 has 14 residues. CDR3: CASSWEGRQETQYF. The CDR3 DNA is TGTGCCAGCAGCTGGGAGGGGCGGCAAGAGACCCAGTACTTC.

The CDR3 sequence is CASSLSGGGEEETQYF. Here the CDR3 DNA reads TGTGCCAGTAGTCTAAGCGGGGGCGGTGAGGAAGAGACCCAGTACTTC. V gene TRBV19 combines with J gene TRBJ2-5; TRBD2 matches at 8 bases. This CDR3 is built from 16 residues. In germline, CDR1 is LNHDA, CDR2 SQIVND (reference sequence). V shed 5 bases and J 3 bases; nucleotides not matched to a gene: 11.

The chain carries TRBV25-1 and TRBJ1-2; 7 positions agree with TRBD1. V was pared by 1 base and J by 7 bases, with 3 bases of the junction left unmatched. CDR3 length: 13 residues. From germline, CDR1 is MGHDK and CDR2 SYGVNS. This CDR3 is CASSELTGSGYTF. DNA of the CDR3: TGTGCCAGCAGTGAATTGACAGGGTCTGGCTACACCTTC.

The chain's CDR3 is CATSWTGGEETQYF. DNA for the CDR3: TGTGCCACCAGCTGGACAGGGGGCGAGGAGACCCAGTACTTC. J is TRBJ2-5 and V is TRBV15; 11 bases are a match to TRBD1. CDR1 is LNHNV and CDR2 is YYDKDF in the germline V gene (reference sequence). Trimming cost V 5 bases and J 5 bases; bases outside gene matches: 4. CDR3 size: 14 residues.

The chain has TRBV12-5 and TRBJ1-5, with D possibly TRBD1 on 6 matching bases. The CDR3 consists of 19 residues. Trimming left V 0 bases short and J 0 bases short, with 18 bases between. Germline V gene sequence: CDR1 LGHNT, CDR2 FRNRAP. In DNA form, the CDR3 reads TGTGCTAGTGGTTTGGTACTGGTCGGGGAGGGGGATAGCAATCAGCCCCAGCATTTT. Protein product: CASGLVLVGEGDSNQPQHF.

V is TRBV11-2 and J is TRBJ2-1, with 9 bases identical to TRBD2. The CDR3 contains 17 residues. The germline CDR1 and CDR2 sequences are SGHAT and FQNNGV. With 4 bases clipped from V and 2 bases from J, the junction kept 9 bases outside the gene matches. Here the CDR3 reads CASSSFIPSGAYNEQFF. For the CDR3, the DNA is TGTGCCAGCAGCTCCTTTATCCCTAGCGGGGCCTACAATGAGCAGTTCTTC.

This chain uses TRBV13 with TRBJ2-7, with a tentative D call TRBD1 (7 bases). From germline, CDR1 is PRHDT and CDR2 FYEKMQ (reference sequence). CDR3 length equals 14 residues. V lost 4 bases and J 1 base, leaving 11 bases between the germline ends. CDR3 amino acids: CASSSGDSSYEQYF. In DNA, the CDR3 is TGTGCCAGCAGCTCGGGGGACAGTTCCTACGAGCAGTACTTC.

The genes are TRBV9 and TRBJ2-3; D is unclear. Trimming pared 4 bases from V and 4 bases from J, leaving 13 bases between. From germline, CDR1 is SGDLS and CDR2 YYNGEE. CDR3 size: 14 residues. Written as DNA, the CDR3 is TGTGCCAGCAGCCCCCAAGGTCGGGCAGATACGCAGTATTTT. This gives the protein CASSPQGRADTQYF.

The V and J genes are TRBV18 and TRBJ2-3; D might be TRBD1 (6 bases). The germline gives CDR1 KGHSH, CDR2 LQKENI. V was clipped by 6 bases and J by 4 bases, with 23 bases between them. The CDR3 sequence is 17 residues long. The CDR3: CASSRRGQGINPDTQYF. The CDR3 nucleotides read TGTGCCAGCTCCCGCCGTGGGCAGGGGATTAATCCAGATACGCAGTATTTT.

The chain is built from TRBV21-1 and TRBJ2-5; the table gives TRBD1 as D, unverified against the DNA. TRBV21-1 is given as a pseudogene. This CDR3 region has 18 residues. The CDR3 loop is CAGWERHRFDRAQETQYF. CDR3 DNA: TGTGCCGGATGGGAACGACATCGGTTCGACAGGGCCCAAGAGACCCAGTACTTC.

The chain combines TRBV27 with TRBJ2-1; TRBD2 aligns across 8 bases. V shed 3 bases and J 9 bases; nucleotides not matched to a gene: 10. In germline, CDR1 is MNHEY, CDR2 SMNVEV (reference sequence). The CDR3 loop spans 15 amino acids. CDR3 residues: CASSLSGGGNAEQFF. CDR3 in DNA: TGTGCCAGCAGTTTGTCAGGCGGGGGGAACGCTGAGCAGTTCTTC.

The chain has TRBV2 and TRBJ2-7, with D possibly TRBD1 on 5 matching bases. The CDR3 loop spans 12 amino acids. From germline, CDR1 is SNHLY and CDR2 FYNNEI. V was shortened by 7 bases and J by 2 bases, with 9 bases between the two germline ends. In DNA, the CDR3 is TGTGCCAGCACAGGGTATGCCTACGAGCAGTACTTC. Its translation: CASTGYAYEQYF.

This chain links TRBV5-8 with TRBJ1-2; D might be TRBD1 (6 bases). From germline, CDR1 is SGHTS and CDR2 YDEGEE. V gave up 5 bases and J gave up 4 bases, with 9 bases separating them. The CDR3 contains 12 residues. The CDR3 sequence is CASRTGTYGYTF. The CDR3 coding sequence is TGTGCCAGCAGGACAGGAACCTATGGCTACACCTTC.

The J gene is TRBJ1-2, the V gene TRBV21-1; TRBD1 was called by the table and not checked on the DNA. TRBV21-1 is labeled a pseudogene. This CDR3 contains 14 residues. This CDR3 is CASTRRQGRYGYTF. The CDR3 region has the DNA TGTGCCAGCACCAGGAGACAGGGGAGGTATGGCTACACCTTC.

The chain's CDR3 is CASMFGQGSGNTIYF. For the CDR3, the DNA is TGTGCCAGTATGTTTGGACAGGGCTCTGGAAACACCATATATTTT. The chain has TRBV19 and TRBJ1-3, with 8 nucleotides matching TRBD1. The J segment lost 0 bases and the V segment lost 7 bases, leaving 5 bases of the junction unmatched. Germline-derived CDR1 and CDR2 are LNHDA and SQIVND (reference sequence). This CDR3 spans 15 amino acids.

V is TRBV2 and J is TRBJ1-2; no definite D call. Germline CDR1 and CDR2: SNHLY and FYNNEI. V was clipped by 6 bases and J by 7 bases, with 15 bases between them. The CDR3 extends over 13 amino acids. CDR3 amino acids: CASSINTAPGYTF. The CDR3 DNA reads TGTGCCAGCAGCATCAACACCGCACCTGGCTACACCTTC.

This chain links TRBV7-2 with TRBJ2-3; 7 bases are shared with TRBD1. Unmatched junction bases numbered 9, after V lost 3 bases and J lost 3 bases. There are 16 residues in the CDR3. CDR1 is SGHTA and CDR2 is FQGNSA in the germline V gene. CDR3: CASSFGTERGTDTQYF. CDR3 bases: TGTGCCAGCAGCTTCGGGACAGAGAGAGGAACAGATACGCAGTATTTT.

The chain couples TRBV28 to TRBJ2-3; 15 nucleotides agree with TRBD2. The junction had 9 bases not matched to a gene; V was cut back by 5 bases and J by 0 bases. Germline CDR1 reads MDHEN; CDR2 reads SYDVKM. This CDR3 contains 19 residues. This CDR3 reads CASSRPGLAGGASTDTQYF. CDR3 bases: TGTGCCAGCAGTCGGCCGGGACTAGCGGGGGGAGCTAGCACAGATACGCAGTATTTT.